The 2 T cell receptor beta chains given below trace back to one sample, sequenced in a study of blood T cell repertoires in COVID-19. TCRdb's copy holds only in-frame clones and misses some; the assay was immunoSEQ multiplex PCR. The data contain hundreds of thousands of clones, over 75% of them singletons. The sequencing input was peripheral blood. All receptors derive from a human donor in a cohort sampled during active COVID-19.

This chain uses TRBV27 with TRBJ2-1; 9 bases fit TRBD1. The germline V gene has CDR1 MNHEY and CDR2 SMNVEV (reference sequence). The CDR3 is 14 residues long. J lost 7 bases, V lost 6 bases, and 7 bases had no gene match. CDR3 amino acids: CASSHRGRVNEQFF. The CDR3 nucleotides are TGTGCCAGCAGCCACAGGGGGCGCGTAAATGAGCAGTTCTTC.

This sequence joins TRBV27 and TRBJ1-2; D may be TRBD1 (6 bases). Trimming stripped 6 bases from V and 4 bases from J, with 21 bases between. CDR3 length: 16 amino acids. Germline lookup yields CDR1 MNHEY and CDR2 SMNVEV (reference sequence). The chain's CDR3 is CASSTRDTQTLYGYTF. The CDR3 nucleotides are TGTGCCAGCAGCACTCGGGACACGCAAACCCTCTATGGCTACACCTTC.